This entry is about one T cell receptor beta chain. With 60 Vbeta and 13 Jbeta primers, the PCR was carried out. Clones were sequenced by immunoSEQ multiplex PCR, and TCRdb holds only the in-frame ones, with some missing. This table holds 200,000 to 250,000 clones, roughly 84% found once. The sample originates from a study of cytomegalovirus exposure and HLA in healthy donors. V lost 1 base and J lost 6; bases outside the gene matches: 3. The CDR3 sequence is 13 residues long. The V gene's germline CDR1 is SGHRS and CDR2 YFSETQ. The TCR was taken from a girl between 2 and 10 years old in good health and CMV-seronegative. The gene calls are TRBV5-1 and TRBJ1-1; 7 nucleotides match TRBD1. Material for sequencing was PBMCs. For the CDR3, the DNA is TGCGCCAGCAGCTTGCCCGGGACAGCTGAAGCTTTCTTT. Translation gives CASSLPGTAEAFF. The complete variable domain, with remaining parts taken from reference TRBV5-1 and TRBJ1-1, reads KAGVTQTPRYLIKTRGQQVTLSCSPISGHRSVSWYQQTPGQGLQFLFEYFSETQRNKGNFPGRFSGRQFSNSRSEMNVSTLELGDSALYLCASSLPGTAEAFFGQGTRLTVV.